The T cell receptor (beta chain) under discussion was sequenced for a study of blood T cell repertoires in COVID-19. The cohort comprised adults aged 18 to 89 years residing in about two dozen US areas. Exposed study participants had met a COVID-19 case within 2 weeks before entry. Turning to this clone: Other DNA sequences in the same sample also yield this CDR3.

The repertoire was sequenced with immunoSEQ multiplex PCR; TCRdb's copy has only in-frame clones and lacks some. Of roughly 230,000 clones in the sample, about 88% were seen once. This CDR3 is built from 15 residues. Looked up from germline, CDR1 is LNHNV and CDR2 is YYDKDF (reference sequence). Trimming shortened V by 0 bases and J by 0 bases, and 5 bases separated the two germline ends. Sequencing was done on a sample of PBMCs or T cells enriched from blood (not recorded which). J is TRBJ1-4 and V is TRBV15, with D tentatively TRBD1 (5 bases). The TCR originated in a woman in her forties or fifties who had been exposed to COVID-19. The CDR3 loop is CATSRDRATNEKLFF. DNA for the CDR3: TGTGCCACCAGCAGAGACAGGGCAACTAATGAAAAACTGTTTTTT.